Below, 26 T cell receptor beta chains from the same sample are listed, as sequenced in a study of naive CD8 T cells in extremely preterm neonates. The assay was immunoSEQ multiplex PCR, and TCRdb's table has in-frame clones only and misses some. The sample has 4,000 to 4,500 clones; approximately 97% are singletons. Specimen: naive CD8+ T cells from blood. Source of these receptors: a human donor in good health.

The genes are TRBV13 and TRBJ2-3, with D perhaps matching TRBD2 (5 bases). This CDR3 has 13 amino acids. Germline V gives CDR1 PRHDT, CDR2 FYEKMQ (reference sequence). Trimming pared 5 bases from V and 3 bases from J, leaving 9 bases between. The CDR3 is CASSPRGTDTQYF. DNA for the CDR3: TGTGCCAGCAGCCCGAGAGGGACAGATACGCAGTATTTT.

The V and J genes are TRBV4-1 and TRBJ2-2, with 8 bases aligning to TRBD2. After removal of 8 bases from V and 6 bases from J, the junction contained 2 bases not matched to a gene. The CDR3 runs to 12 residues. Germline V gives CDR1 MGHRA, CDR2 YSYEKL. The CDR3 is CASREGSGELFF. In DNA form, the CDR3 reads TGCGCCAGCCGGGAGGGGTCCGGGGAGCTGTTTTTT.

V gene TRBV7-9 combines with J gene TRBJ2-1, with a weak D call TRBD2 (7 bases). V was pared by 6 bases and J by 1 base, with 16 bases between. CDR3 length: 16 residues. Germline V gene sequence: CDR1 SEHNR, CDR2 FQNEAQ (reference sequence). CDR3 sequence: CASRPPGGASYNEQFF. DNA of the CDR3: TGTGCCAGCAGACCCCCGGGGGGCGCATCCTACAATGAGCAGTTCTTC.

The rearrangement uses TRBV21-1 and TRBJ2-1; TRBD2 was called by the table and not checked on the DNA. TRBV21-1 is a pseudogene locus. This CDR3 is 14 amino acids long. CDR3 DNA: TGTGCCAGCAGCAAATGCGAGCGGGGGGGCCAGCAGTTCTTC. As protein: CASSKCERGGQQFF.

This chain uses TRBV4-1 with TRBJ1-1; maybe TRBD1 (5 bases). The CDR3 length is 15 residues. Trimming stripped 2 bases from V and 0 bases from J, with 10 bases between. Per the germline V gene, CDR1 is MGHRA and CDR2 is YSYEKL. The CDR3 loop is CASSQPMTVNTEAFF. CDR3 DNA sequence: TGCGCCAGCAGCCAACCCATGACAGTGAACACTGAAGCTTTCTTT.

This chain connects TRBV6-6 to TRBJ1-5; D is perhaps TRBD1 (5 bases). Germline V gene data show CDR1 as MNHNY and CDR2 as SVGAGI (reference sequence). This CDR3 has 15 residues. V gave up 0 bases and J gave up 5 bases, with 11 bases separating them. CDR3 in amino acids: CASSYSIGGDQPQHF. The CDR3, as DNA: TGTGCCAGCAGTTACTCGATTGGAGGGGATCAGCCCCAGCATTTT.

J is TRBJ2-7 and V is TRBV27; TRBD2 matches at 9 bases. CDR1 and CDR2 (germline): MNHEY, SMNVEV (reference sequence). V was clipped by 2 bases and J by 5 bases; unmatched bases: 10. The CDR3 has 16 amino acids. The CDR3, as DNA: TGTGCCAGCAGTTTAAAGGTAGCGGGGGTTTGTGACGAGCAGTACGTC. The encoded protein is CASSLKVAGVCDEQYV.

This rearrangement joins TRBV5-5 to TRBJ2-5, with 10 bases aligning to TRBD1. The J call is uncertain, as TRBJ2-7 better fits the DNA end. The V gene's germline CDR1 is SGHKS and CDR2 YYEKEE (reference sequence). This CDR3 comprises 14 residues. The CDR3 sequence: CASSPEGQGDEQYF. For the CDR3, the DNA is TGTGCCAGCAGCCCAGAAGGACAGGGGGACGAGCAGTACTTC.

The DNA of the CDR3 is TGCGCCAGCAGCTTGTGGGGCGGGGGGGCCTACAATGAGCAGTTCTTC. It yields the protein CASSLWGGGAYNEQFF. This chain connects TRBV4-1 to TRBJ2-1; 9 bases fit TRBD2. The CDR3 runs 16 residues. In germline, CDR1 is MGHRA, CDR2 YSYEKL. J was trimmed by 2 bases and V by 5 bases; bases with no gene match: 7.

The chain carries TRBV7-9 and TRBJ2-2, with D tentatively TRBD1 (6 bases). The length of the CDR3 is 17 residues. Deletions cut 3 bases from V and 1 base from J, with 15 bases between. Germline loops: CDR1 SEHNR, CDR2 FQNEAQ (reference sequence). CDR3 sequence (DNA): TGTGCCAGCAGCTTTCCCGACAGGCTAGAGAACACCGGGGAGCTGTTTTTT. Its protein is CASSFPDRLENTGELFF.

V usage is TRBV7-9 and J usage is TRBJ2-4; 7 nucleotides match TRBD2. CDR1 is SEHNR and CDR2 is FQNEAQ in the germline V gene (reference sequence). The CDR3 runs 14 residues. V gave up 5 bases and J gave up 7 bases; unmatched junction bases: 8. The CDR3 nucleotides are TGTGCCAGCAGCCCCGGGGGGAGAGGGAACATTCAGTACTTC. It translates to CASSPGGRGNIQYF.

The V and J genes are TRBV6-6 and TRBJ1-1; possible D gene TRBD1, 5 bases. With 5 bases removed from V and 2 bases from J, the gap between germline ends came to 6 bases. This CDR3 has 12 residues. Germline CDR1 MNHNY, CDR2 SVGAGI (reference sequence). The CDR3 is CASSRTNTEAFF. In DNA form, the CDR3 reads TGTGCCAGCAGTCGGACAAACACTGAAGCTTTCTTT.

CDR3 nucleotide sequence: TGTGCCAGCAGCTTCGGGTATCCGGCACAAGAGACCCAGTACTTC. It translates to CASSFGYPAQETQYF. The genes are TRBV7-9 and TRBJ2-5; no reliable D call. The CDR3 is 15 amino acids. Germline CDR1 SEHNR, CDR2 FQNEAQ (reference sequence). Trimming left V 3 bases short and J 2 bases short, with 13 bases between.

In the case of this clone: One junction end disagrees with the germline gene, perhaps due to a read error. This specimen includes other DNA sequences encoding the same CDR3. This chain joins TRBV12-5 and TRBJ2-7; D ambiguous. The CDR3 extends over 11 amino acids. From germline, CDR1 is LGHNT and CDR2 FRNRAP. The CDR3 is CASGESYEQYF. In DNA, the CDR3 is TGCGCTAGTGGCGAGTCCTACGAGCAGTACTTC.

This sequence joins TRBV5-4 and TRBJ1-2; D call uncertain. The CDR3 contains 13 residues. Germline V gives CDR1 SGHNT, CDR2 YYREEE (reference sequence). Trimming left V 0 bases short and J 3 bases short, with 6 bases between. CDR3: CASSLEEDYGYTF. CDR3 DNA: TGTGCCAGCAGCTTGGAGGAGGACTATGGCTACACCTTC.

With respect to this clone: The junction differs from germline at one of its ends, possibly a read error. The rearrangement joins TRBV7-9 to TRBJ1-2; 7 bases fit TRBD1. The germline V gene encodes CDR1 SEHNR and CDR2 FQNEAQ (reference sequence). The CDR3 loop spans 12 amino acids. The CDR3 nucleotides read TGTGCCAGCAGCTTAGAATCCGGGACAGAGGCCTTC. This codes for CASSLESGTEAF.

The rearrangement links TRBV4-3 to TRBJ2-3; TRBD2 aligns across 8 bases. This CDR3 has 14 amino acids. J gave up 6 bases and V 4 bases, and 6 bases lay outside the gene matches. The germline gives CDR1 LGHNA, CDR2 YSLEER. Written as DNA, the CDR3 is TGCGCCAGCAGCCCCCGGGAGGGGGTCGATACGCAGTATTTT. Translating it yields CASSPREGVDTQYF.

This clone came up once. The chain links TRBV7-2 to TRBJ1-2; weak D call: TRBD1 (5 bases). Germline V gene lookup returns CDR1 SGHTA and CDR2 FQGNSA. The CDR3 is 15 amino acids. V was trimmed by 1 base and J by 4 bases, leaving 13 bases between them. The CDR3 coding sequence is TGTGCCAGCAGCTTAGTCCAGGGTAGTGGCTATGGCTACACCTTC. Translation gives CASSLVQGSGYGYTF.

V gene TRBV19 combines with J gene TRBJ2-5; TRBD1 aligns across 10 bases. The length of the CDR3 is 14 residues. V lost 8 bases to trimming and J lost 0 bases; unmatched junction nucleotides: 3. Germline CDR1 is LNHDA and CDR2 is SQIVND (reference sequence). CDR3 residues: CASSGTGDQETQYF. In DNA form, the CDR3 reads TGTGCCAGTTCCGGGACAGGGGACCAAGAGACCCAGTACTTC.

The chain uses TRBV5-5 and TRBJ2-7, with D perhaps matching TRBD1 (6 bases). With 0 bases removed from V and 7 bases from J, the gap between germline ends came to 11 bases. Germline V gene sequence: CDR1 SGHKS, CDR2 YYEKEE (reference sequence). There are 13 residues in the CDR3. Written as DNA, the CDR3 is TGTGCCAGCAGCTTGGATGGCAGGGGAGAGCAGTACGTC. Protein sequence: CASSLDGRGEQYV.

The chain recombines TRBV6-1 with TRBJ1-1; no definite D call. Germline V lookup: CDR1 MNHNS, CDR2 SASEGT. The V gene lost 2 bases and the J gene lost 1 base, with 14 bases spanning the gap. The CDR3 consists of 16 residues. The CDR3 sequence is CASSEWEGGWNTEAFF. CDR3 sequence (DNA): TGTGCCAGCAGTGAATGGGAGGGCGGTTGGAACACTGAAGCTTTCTTT.

The chain is built from TRBV5-5 and TRBJ2-3; D remains unclear. The CDR3 has 17 residues. Germline CDR1 reads SGHKS; CDR2 reads YYEKEE (reference sequence). The ends were cut back, 0 bases at V and 6 bases at J, with 20 bases in the middle. This chain's CDR3 is CASSLVGVPAVEDTQYF. CDR3 nucleotide sequence: TGTGCCAGCAGCTTGGTAGGTGTCCCGGCGGTGGAGGATACGCAGTATTTT.

This rearrangement joins TRBV5-5 to TRBJ2-1; TRBD1 matches 7 bases. The junction had 3 bases not matched to a gene; V was cut back by 1 base and J by 5 bases. The CDR3 sequence is 14 residues long. Germline loops: CDR1 SGHKS, CDR2 YYEKEE (reference sequence). CDR3 loop: CASSLRDRDNEQFF. DNA for the CDR3: TGTGCCAGCAGCTTGCGAGACAGGGACAATGAGCAGTTCTTC.

The rearrangement joins TRBV6-1 to TRBJ1-1, with unresolved D. Trimming removed 4 bases from V and 3 bases from J, with 6 bases in between. CDR3 length: 12 residues. Germline CDR1 reads MNHNS; CDR2 reads SASEGT. The CDR3 here is CASSVQYTEAFF. The CDR3 DNA reads as TGTGCCAGCAGTGTGCAGTACACTGAAGCTTTCTTT.

This chain joins TRBV7-4 and TRBJ2-7; 8 bases match TRBD1. CDR3 length equals 15 residues. In germline, CDR1 is SGHVT, CDR2 SQSDAQ. V was clipped by 6 bases and J by 5 bases; unmatched bases: 12. The CDR3 DNA sequence: TGTGCCAGCAGTATACAGGGGGATCAGTGGCACGAGCAGTACGTC. It translates to CASSIQGDQWHEQYV.

This chain uses TRBV29-1 with TRBJ2-2; tentative D call: TRBD2 (6 bases). The CDR3 sequence is 15 residues long. V shed 6 bases and J shed 4 bases, with 18 bases lying between them. Germline V gene data show CDR1 as SQVTM and CDR2 as ANQGSEA. CDR3 loop: CSVVAAGLSTGELFF. The CDR3 nucleotides read TGCAGCGTGGTAGCGGCAGGGTTATCCACCGGGGAGCTGTTTTTT.